This T cell receptor (beta chain) was identified in a study of cytomegalovirus exposure and HLA in healthy donors. Study-wide results and limits: There were a few CMV-associated chains whose specificity for CMV antigens was confirmed in vitro. Despite most TCR sequences being rare, some public TCRs occurred in many donors. Researchers catalogued about 160 TCR beta chains as cytomegalovirus-associated. First-cohort TCR clusters were later found to tend to co-occur in the 90 to 150 validation repertoires.

V trimming: 3 bases; J trimming: 0 bases; junction bases outside the gene matches: 1. CDR3 length: 15 amino acids. CDR1 and CDR2 from the germline V gene are MGHRA and YSYEKL. TCRdb's table, derived via immunoSEQ multiplex PCR, lists solely in-frame clones and lacks some. Here the sample spans under 200,000 clones, around 80% being singletons. A note on this clone: Its target is unknown.

Input material: PBMCs. This receptor was identified in a woman aged 30 to 39 in good health and CMV-seronegative. This chain joins TRBV4-1 and TRBJ1-5; 8 positions agree with TRBD1. Here the CDR3 reads CASSQGQASNQPQHF. Written as DNA, the CDR3 is TGCGCCAGCAGCCAGGGACAGGCTAGCAATCAGCCCCAGCATTTT.